Each of the 29 T cell receptor beta chains below was sequenced from the same sample in a study of blood T cell repertoires in COVID-19 (dated by TCRdb to 2018 to 2020). Libraries were made using the immunoSEQ multiplex PCR assay. Here the immuneACCESS table is served through TCRdb, limited to in-frame sequences with V and J called. Missing clones are a known gap in these copies; in checked studies unresolved V genes cover under half, and the rest lacks a known reason. The sample yields about 300,000 clones; roughly 85% were counted once. The top ten constitute 5.5% to 7% of the sample. Sequenced input: PBMCs or T cells enriched from blood (not recorded which). All receptors derive from a woman aged 25 to 39 who had recovered from COVID-19.

V is TRBV6-2 or TRBV6-3 and J is TRBJ2-3; TRBD2 aligns across 13 bases. With V trimmed by 4 bases and J by 1 base, 11 bases remained unmatched. Germline V gives CDR1 MNHEY, CDR2 SVGEGT. This CDR3 region has 19 residues. The CDR3 loop reads CASSSRRILAGGGTDTQYF. CDR3 coding DNA: TGTGCCAGCAGTTCGCGGAGAATACTAGCGGGGGGGGGCACAGATACGCAGTATTTT.

The chain has TRBV29-1 and TRBJ1-3, with 7 bases matching TRBD1. This CDR3 spans 15 amino acids. In germline, CDR1 is SQVTM, CDR2 ANQGSEA. J lost 2 bases, V lost 5 bases, and 9 bases had no gene match. CDR3 sequence (DNA): TGCAGCGTTACCCTTGACAGGGAAACTGGAAACACCATATATTTT. Translated: CSVTLDRETGNTIYF.

V and J are TRBV6-5 and TRBJ2-7; tentatively, D is TRBD1 (6 bases). The CDR3 is made up of 15 amino acids. V gave up 0 bases and J gave up 0 bases, with 9 bases separating them. Germline V gives CDR1 MNHEY, CDR2 SVGAGI. DNA for the CDR3: TGTGCCAGCAGTTACTCCCGGGACAACTCCTACGAGCAGTACTTC. As protein: CASSYSRDNSYEQYF.

The rearrangement joins TRBV5-1 to TRBJ2-7; 10 bases fit TRBD1. The trim removed 3 bases at V and 6 bases at J, leaving 9 bases unmatched. The CDR3 spans 15 residues. CDR1 SGHRS and CDR2 YFSETQ come from the germline V gene. The CDR3 reads CASSSWGQGNSEQYF. CDR3 coding DNA: TGCGCCAGCAGCTCTTGGGGACAGGGGAACAGCGAGCAGTACTTC.

The V and J genes are TRBV12-5 and TRBJ2-3, with TRBD2 as a possible D gene (5 bases). CDR1 LGHNT and CDR2 FRNRAP come from the germline V gene. Trimming cost V 6 bases and J 3 bases, with 16 bases left between them. The CDR3 extends over 15 amino acids. The DNA for the CDR3 is TGTGCTAGTGGCCCCCCCGGGGTCCTGACAGATACGCAGTATTTT. Its protein is CASGPPGVLTDTQYF.

The chain uses TRBV4-1 and TRBJ2-7; 7 nucleotides line up with TRBD1. V gave up 0 bases and J gave up 3 bases; unmatched junction bases: 8. CDR3 length: 16 amino acids. Germline V lookup: CDR1 MGHRA, CDR2 YSYEKL. The CDR3, as DNA: TGCGCCAGCAGCCAAGATCAAGGGACAGTCTACTACGAGCAGTACTTC. Protein product: CASSQDQGTVYYEQYF.

The chain links TRBV19 to TRBJ1-2; 10 bases agree with TRBD1. The CDR3 loop spans 13 amino acids. Trimming at V came to 7 bases and at J to 2 bases, leaving 1 base not matched to a gene. Germline loops: CDR1 LNHDA, CDR2 SQIVND (reference sequence). The CDR3: CASMGQGNYGYTF. Here the CDR3 DNA reads TGTGCCAGTATGGGACAGGGGAACTATGGCTACACCTTC.

The gene calls are TRBV18 and TRBJ2-2; a possible D gene is TRBD1 (6 bases). V lost 5 bases to trimming and J lost 4 bases, with 17 bases between them. Germline V gene sequence: CDR1 KGHSH, CDR2 LQKENI. CDR3 length: 16 amino acids. CDR3 coding DNA: TGTGCCAGCTCAGCCAGCCAGGGGCGAAGCACCGGGGAGCTGTTTTTT. It codes for CASSASQGRSTGELFF. Using reference TRBV18 and TRBJ2-2 for the parts outside the CDR3, the full variable domain is NAGVMQNPRHLVRRRGQEARLRCSPMKGHSHVYWYRQLPEEGLKFMVYLQKENIIDESGMPKERFSAEFPKEGPSILRIQQVVRGDSAAYFCASSASQGRSTGELFFGEGSRLTVL.

This chain joins TRBV5-3 and TRBJ1-2; perhaps TRBD1 as D (5 bases). TRBV5-3 is assigned to the ORF class and has an uncertain function. This CDR3 has 12 residues. V was cut by 8 bases and J by 2 bases, with 10 bases left in between. The DNA of the CDR3 is TGTGCCAGCAGACAGCCGAACTATGGCTACACCTTC. Translation gives CASRQPNYGYTF.

The CDR3 DNA reads TGTGCCAGCAGTTACGATGGGGGCACTGGAAACACCATATATTTT. It is translated as CASSYDGGTGNTIYF. The V call is TRBV6-5, the J call TRBJ1-3; tentatively, D is TRBD1 (6 bases). CDR1 is MNHEY and CDR2 is SVGAGI in the germline V gene. The CDR3 totals 15 residues. The germline V and J ends were trimmed by 2 bases and 2 bases, with 10 bases remaining between them.

The genes are TRBV19 and TRBJ2-3, with 9 nucleotides matching TRBD1. The CDR3 length is 15 residues. Trimming took 5 bases from V and 15 from J; bases not matched to a gene: 18. Germline CDR1 reads LNHDA; CDR2 reads SQIVND (reference sequence). CDR3 in DNA: TGTGCCAGTAGTCCCACGGCCCGCTCGACAGGGGGATCTTATTTT. It is translated as CASSPTARSTGGSYF.

This chain connects TRBV2 to TRBJ1-4; a weak D match, TRBD1 (5 bases). The V and J ends lost 1 base and 14 bases respectively, with 11 bases between them. This CDR3 contains 12 residues. Germline values: CDR1 SNHLY, CDR2 FYNNEI. CDR3 nucleotide sequence: TGTGCCAGCAGTGAAGGGCCTGGGGGGCTGTTTTTT. Translated, it gives CASSEGPGGLFF.

The gene calls are TRBV19 and TRBJ1-5; D not certain. Trimming removed 6 bases from V and 3 bases from J, with 15 bases in between. In germline, CDR1 is LNHDA, CDR2 SQIVND (reference sequence). The CDR3 extends over 15 amino acids. CDR3 in amino acids: CASRLTGSSNQPQHF. DNA of the CDR3: TGTGCCAGTAGGCTGACCGGGAGCTCCAATCAGCCCCAGCATTTT.

Written as DNA, the CDR3 is TGTGCCAGCAGTTCGACAAAAAATCAGCCCCAGCATTTT. Translating it yields CASSSTKNQPQHF. This chain links TRBV6-2 or TRBV6-3 with TRBJ1-5; D is uncertain. Trimming left V 4 bases short and J 4 bases short, with 8 bases between. The germline V gene encodes CDR1 MNHEY and CDR2 SVGEGT. This CDR3 has 13 amino acids.

This chain links TRBV9 with TRBJ1-2; 7 bases map to TRBD1. This CDR3 has 14 amino acids. V was clipped by 3 bases and J by 4 bases; unmatched bases: 6. The V gene's germline CDR1 is SGDLS and CDR2 YYNGEE. CDR3 residues: CASSAQGEAYGYTF. Written as DNA, the CDR3 is TGTGCCAGCAGCGCCCAGGGGGAGGCCTATGGCTACACCTTC.

The rearrangement joins TRBV7-9 to TRBJ1-5; the match to TRBD1 covers 10 bases. With 2 bases clipped from V and 10 bases from J, the junction kept 5 bases outside the gene matches. Germline CDR1 and CDR2: SEHNR and FQNEAQ (reference sequence). The CDR3 runs to 14 residues. The CDR3 nucleotides read TGTGCCAGCAGCTTATCCGGGACAGGGGATCCCCAGCATTTT. Its translation is CASSLSGTGDPQHF.

The rearrangement uses TRBV21-1 and TRBJ1-6; TRBD1 is the table's D call and was not checked against the DNA. TRBV21-1 is noted as a pseudogene. CDR3 length equals 18 residues. As DNA, the CDR3 is TGTGCCAGCAGCCCCCAATCCCGACACAGCAGATTTGTATCACCCCTCCACTTT. It translates to CASSPQSRHSRFVSPLHF.

About this clone itself: A read error may produce the germline difference seen at one junction end. The chain joins TRBV19 to TRBJ1-1; the D gene is possibly TRBD1 (6 bases). This CDR3 spans 12 amino acids. Germline loops: CDR1 LNHDA, CDR2 SQIVND (reference sequence). The CDR3 DNA is TGTGCCAGTAGTATCAAACGGGGGGGCTTGTTTTTT. Translating gives CASSIKRGGLFF.

This chain links TRBV5-5 with TRBJ2-2; 8 bases fit TRBD1. This CDR3 is 16 amino acids long. Germline V gene data show CDR1 as SGHKS and CDR2 as YYEKEE (reference sequence). The V segment lost 2 bases and the J segment 3 bases; nucleotides outside the gene matches: 6. CDR3 DNA sequence: TGTGCCAGCAGCTTACCCGGGACAGGCCACACCGGGGAGCTGTTTTTT. The encoded protein is CASSLPGTGHTGELFF.

CDR3 region: CATPRGDGSYGYTF. The CDR3 region has the DNA TGTGCCACCCCCAGGGGGGACGGGAGCTATGGCTACACCTTC. The chain has TRBV19 and TRBJ1-2; TRBD1 matches at 7 bases. With 10 bases clipped from V and 4 bases from J, the junction kept 12 bases outside the gene matches. From germline, CDR1 is LNHDA and CDR2 SQIVND (reference sequence). The CDR3 contains 14 residues.

The chain employs TRBV19 and TRBJ1-2, with 7 bases fitting TRBD1. The germline CDR1 and CDR2 sequences are LNHDA and SQIVND (reference sequence). The CDR3 runs 14 residues. Trimming took 1 base from V and 7 from J; bases not matched to a gene: 6. The CDR3 DNA is TGTGCCAGTAGTATAGGAGGGGGCTCGGTTGGCTACACCTTC. Protein sequence: CASSIGGGSVGYTF.

V is TRBV11-3 and J is TRBJ2-1; TRBD1 might be the D (6 bases). Per germline, CDR1 SGHNT and CDR2 YENEEA. Trimming cost V 1 base and J 9 bases, with 16 bases left between them. This CDR3 contains 15 residues. DNA for the CDR3: TGTGCCAGCAGCTTAGGTGGGCAGGGGATCGTTGAGCAGTTCTTC. This translates into CASSLGGQGIVEQFF.

The rearrangement joins TRBV27 to TRBJ1-2, with D possibly matching TRBD1 (5 bases). The V end was cut by 0 bases, the J end by 3 bases, with 11 bases between. The CDR3 is 15 amino acids. Germline CDR1 and CDR2: MNHEY and SMNVEV (reference sequence). CDR3 in DNA: TGTGCCAGCAGTTTATCGTCATGGGGGGACTATGGCTACACCTTC. It translates to CASSLSSWGDYGYTF.

The chain is built from TRBV2 and TRBJ2-4, with TRBD2 identical over 10 bases. Germline lookup yields CDR1 SNHLY and CDR2 FYNNEI. The length of the CDR3 is 15 residues. Unmatched junction bases numbered 7, after V lost 4 bases and J lost 7 bases. The CDR3 region has the DNA TGTGCCAGCAGTGTGAGTAGCGGGGGGTTCAACATTCAGTACTTC. Residues: CASSVSSGGFNIQYF.

J is TRBJ2-2 and V is TRBV5-1; 8 bases agree with TRBD1. V shed 0 bases, J shed 4 bases, and the junction held 8 bases outside the gene matches. The germline gives CDR1 SGHRS, CDR2 YFSETQ. This CDR3 comprises 17 residues. This CDR3 is CASSLVARTGSTGELFF. As DNA, the CDR3 is TGCGCCAGCAGCTTGGTTGCACGGACAGGGAGCACCGGGGAGCTGTTTTTT.

The chain employs TRBV9 and TRBJ1-2; TRBD1 agrees at 7 bases. V lost 6 bases to trimming and J lost 6 bases; unmatched junction nucleotides: 8. Germline CDR1 SGDLS, CDR2 YYNGEE. The CDR3 runs 13 residues. CDR3 nucleotide sequence: TGTGCCAGCAACCCAGGGGGAATAGATGGCTACACCTTC. Amino acid sequence: CASNPGGIDGYTF.

This clone turned up a few times. The junction shows a germline mismatch at one end, possibly a read error. The chain combines TRBV7-7 with TRBJ2-7, with 8 positions matching TRBD2. CDR1 is SSHAT and CDR2 is FNYEAQ in the germline V gene (reference sequence). The CDR3 is 14 residues long. The CDR3 region has the DNA TGTGCTAGCAGCCCGGGGGGGACTACGTTGGAGCAGTACTTC. Translating it yields CASSPGGTTLEQYF.

The gene calls are TRBV18 and TRBJ1-1; 9 bases align to TRBD1. Germline CDR1 and CDR2: KGHSH and LQKENI. This CDR3 has 17 residues. The V gene end was trimmed by 0 bases and the J gene end by 1 base; junction bases not matched to a gene: 6. The chain's CDR3 is CASSPPGTGRGNTEAFF. The CDR3 bases are TGTGCCAGCTCACCACCCGGGACAGGGCGAGGGAACACTGAAGCTTTCTTT.

This chain connects TRBV6-5 to TRBJ1-2; TRBD1 matches at 9 bases. The V gene's germline CDR1 is MNHEY and CDR2 SVGAGI. With 4 bases clipped from V and 8 bases from J, the junction kept 5 bases outside the gene matches. This CDR3 has 13 residues. The DNA for the CDR3 is TGTGCCAGCAGTTTTGGACAGGGGAACGGCTACACCTTC. It is translated as CASSFGQGNGYTF.